This T cell receptor beta chain derives from a study of T cell changes during pregnancy in multiple sclerosis. CDR1 is LGHNA and CDR2 is YSLEER in the germline V gene. The CDR3 loop spans 14 amino acids. V was clipped by 4 bases and J by 0 bases; unmatched bases: 2. TCRdb keeps only in-frame clones here, not all; method: immunoSEQ multiplex PCR. This table holds around 36,000 clones, 80% to 95% found once. The gene calls are TRBV4-3 and TRBJ1-1; TRBD1 matches at 7 bases. Specimen: CD4+ T cells from peripheral blood mononuclear cells, collected in the third trimester of pregnancy. The source of this sequence is a female donor with multiple sclerosis, enrolled in a pregnancy study. The CDR3 loop is CASSPGQMNTEAFF. Written as DNA, the CDR3 is TGCGCCAGCAGCCCGGGACAGATGAACACTGAAGCTTTCTTT.